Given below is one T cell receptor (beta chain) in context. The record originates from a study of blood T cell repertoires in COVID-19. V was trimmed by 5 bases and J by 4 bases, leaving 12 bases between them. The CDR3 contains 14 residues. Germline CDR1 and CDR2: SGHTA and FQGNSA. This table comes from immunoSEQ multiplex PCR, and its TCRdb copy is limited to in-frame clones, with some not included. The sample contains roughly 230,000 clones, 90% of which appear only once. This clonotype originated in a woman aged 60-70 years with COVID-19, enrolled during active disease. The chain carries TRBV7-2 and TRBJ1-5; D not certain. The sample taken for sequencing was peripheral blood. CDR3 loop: CASSEASTNQPQHF. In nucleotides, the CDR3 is TGTGCCAGCAGCGAAGCTAGTACAAATCAGCCCCAGCATTTT. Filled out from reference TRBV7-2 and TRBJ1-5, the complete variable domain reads GAGVSQSPSNKVTEKGKDVELRCDPISGHTALYWYRQSLGQGLEFLIYFQGNSAPDKSGLPSDRFSAERTGGSVSTLTIQRTQQEDSAVYLCASSEASTNQPQHFGDGTRLSIL.